Below are 31 T cell receptor beta chains sequenced from a single sample in a study of beta chain features in type 1 diabetes. Whole-study results and caveats: Across all four CD4+ subsets, people with type 1 diabetes showed modestly shorter TCRB CDR3s.

The authors reverse transcribed all of the isolated RNA, so sequencing captured expressed TCRB transcripts. Sequenced by immunoSEQ multiplex PCR; TCRdb stores in-frame clones only, minus some. The profile shows 230,000 or so clones, about a sixth of them singletons. These receptors are not linked to any known antigen. Sequencing was done on a sample of naive CD4+ T cells from blood. The receptors stem from a young man with type 1 diabetes.

The count of this clone is one. DNA of the CDR3: TGTGCCAGCAGAGGGACAGGGTATCCTGGCGCCGGGGAGCTGTTTTTT. This encodes CASRGTGYPGAGELFF. J is TRBJ2-2 and V is TRBV28, with TRBD1 identical over 9 bases. Germline V lookup: CDR1 MDHEN, CDR2 SYDVKM. There are 16 residues in the CDR3. V dropped 6 bases and J dropped 6; count of bases not matched to a gene: 11.

The rearrangement joins TRBV10-3 to TRBJ2-1; no reliable D call. The CDR3 totals 13 residues. Trimming left V 6 bases short and J 4 bases short, with 10 bases between. From germline, CDR1 is ENHRY and CDR2 SYGVKD. CDR3 DNA: TGTGCCATCAGCGGAAAGGAGTACAATGAGCAGTTCTTC. Translated, it gives CAISGKEYNEQFF.

Regarding this clone: The junction differs from germline at one of its ends, possibly a read error. The rearrangement links TRBV7-9 to TRBJ2-1; 7 positions match TRBD2. The CDR3 consists of 14 residues. Germline V gene sequence: CDR1 SEHNR, CDR2 FQNEAQ (reference sequence). CDR3 amino acids: CASSLAPQGWSGVF. CDR3 nucleotides: TGTGCCAGCAGCTTAGCTCCTCAGGGATGGAGCGGGGTCTTC.

This chain connects TRBV11-2 to TRBJ2-4; a possible D gene is TRBD1 (6 bases). This CDR3 has 18 amino acids. CDR1 and CDR2 from the germline V gene are SGHAT and FQNNGV. The V end lost 2 bases, the J end lost 0 bases, and 17 bases lay between the germline ends. The CDR3 reads CASSLFGSDREAKNIQYF. The CDR3 nucleotides are TGTGCCAGCAGCTTATTCGGGTCGGACAGAGAAGCCAAAAACATTCAGTACTTC.

This clone was counted a few times. The chain has TRBV14 and TRBJ2-1; 8 bases agree with TRBD2. CDR3 size: 15 residues. J was trimmed by 4 bases and V by 5 bases; bases with no gene match: 7. Germline CDR1 and CDR2: SGHDN and FVKESK. DNA of the CDR3: TGTGCCAGCAGCTATCATGGACTAGCTTACAATGAGCAGTTCTTC. As protein: CASSYHGLAYNEQFF.

This chain uses TRBV27 with TRBJ2-7, with D unresolved. CDR1 is MNHEY and CDR2 is SMNVEV in the germline V gene (reference sequence). Trimming stripped 10 bases from V and 0 bases from J, with 19 bases between. This CDR3 has 15 amino acids. The CDR3 region has the DNA TGTGCCACTTCACACATACGGACCCGCTCCTACGAGCAGTACTTC. It encodes CATSHIRTRSYEQYF.

The CDR3 loop reads CASSLDPAETQYF. Here the CDR3 DNA reads TGTGCCAGCAGCTTAGATCCGGCAGAGACCCAGTACTTC. The J gene is TRBJ2-5, the V gene TRBV13; D is uncertain. This CDR3 is built from 13 residues. With 1 base removed from V and 4 bases from J, the gap between germline ends came to 7 bases. Germline V CDR1 and CDR2: PRHDT, FYEKMQ (reference sequence).

The rearrangement uses TRBV7-9 and TRBJ2-4; D perhaps matches TRBD2 (7 bases). CDR3 length: 16 residues. The germline CDR1 and CDR2 sequences are SEHNR and FQNEAQ (reference sequence). V was clipped by 1 base and J by 4 bases, with 14 bases between them. CDR3 nucleotides: TGTGCCAGCAGCTTAGGCGGGGGCACTACAAAAAACATTCAGTACTTC. It codes for CASSLGGGTTKNIQYF.

Only a few counts were recorded for this clone. V usage is TRBV29-1 and J usage is TRBJ2-7; 11 bases align to TRBD2. From germline, CDR1 is SQVTM and CDR2 ANQGSEA. Losses at the gene ends were 6 bases for V and 6 bases for J; bases not matched to a gene: 16. The CDR3 is made up of 16 amino acids. The CDR3 bases are TGCAGCGTCCTGCTAGGGCTAGCGGGAGGTGTGGGCGAGCAGTACTTC. It codes for CSVLLGLAGGVGEQYF.

In this sample, this clone turned up a few times. The chain couples TRBV29-1 to TRBJ2-1; 10 bases are a match to TRBD2. The germline V gene encodes CDR1 SQVTM and CDR2 ANQGSEA. The CDR3 spans 13 residues. V trimming: 3 bases; J trimming: 6 bases; junction bases outside the gene matches: 2. The CDR3 sequence: CSVDLAGVNEQFF. The CDR3 DNA reads TGCAGCGTTGACCTAGCGGGAGTCAATGAGCAGTTCTTC.

J is TRBJ2-7 and V is TRBV14; D uncertain. The V end lost 0 bases, the J end lost 7 bases, and 10 bases lay between the germline ends. CDR1 SGHDN and CDR2 FVKESK come from the germline V gene. The CDR3 totals 13 residues. The CDR3 here is CASSQDLSWEQYF. The CDR3 DNA sequence: TGTGCCAGCAGCCAAGATCTTTCGTGGGAGCAGTACTTC.

This clone was seen more than once but under ten times. Within the sample, other DNA sequences also encode this same CDR3. The chain couples TRBV9 to TRBJ1-2; D uncertain. Looked up from germline, CDR1 is SGDLS and CDR2 is YYNGEE. The CDR3 loop spans 14 amino acids. Trimming shortened V by 0 bases and J by 2 bases, and 8 bases separated the two germline ends. In nucleotides, the CDR3 is TGTGCCAGCAGCGTAGGACGAGCCAACTATGGCTACACCTTC. The encoded protein is CASSVGRANYGYTF.

V is TRBV29-1 and J is TRBJ1-1; D not resolved. The CDR3 length is 10 residues. The ends were cut back, 6 bases at V and 11 bases at J, with 13 bases in the middle. CDR1 is SQVTM, CDR2 ANQGSEA, per germline. The CDR3: CSVVGSGAFF. CDR3 bases: TGCAGCGTCGTGGGTAGCGGGGCTTTCTTT. The full variable domain, completed using reference TRBV29-1 and TRBJ1-1, is SAVISQKPSRDICQRGTSLTIQCQVDSQVTMMFWYRQQPGQSLTLIATANQGSEATYESGFVIDKFPISRPNLTFSTLTVSNMSPEDSSIYLCSVVGSGAFFGQGTRLTVV.

This chain links TRBV6-5 with TRBJ2-1, with 11 bases lining up with TRBD2. V lost 6 bases and J lost 4; bases outside the gene matches: 5. Germline CDR1 and CDR2: MNHEY and SVGAGI. The CDR3 length is 15 residues. CDR3 DNA sequence: TGTGCCAGCAGAATAGCGGGAGGGGGGTACAATGAGCAGTTCTTC. Its translation: CASRIAGGGYNEQFF.

The chain has TRBV4-1 and TRBJ2-3, with 7 bases fitting TRBD2. With V trimmed by 5 bases and J by 3 bases, 14 bases remained unmatched. CDR1 and CDR2 from the germline V gene are MGHRA and YSYEKL. The CDR3 consists of 17 residues. CDR3 residues: CASSFTSTSLGTDTQYF. CDR3 nucleotide sequence: TGCGCCAGCAGCTTCACGTCGACTAGCCTGGGAACAGATACGCAGTATTTT.

This clone was seen a few times. The chain carries TRBV30 and TRBJ2-3, with 7 bases lining up with TRBD2. Unmatched junction bases numbered 8, after V lost 8 bases and J lost 6 bases. CDR3 length: 12 amino acids. The V gene's germline CDR1 is GTSNPN and CDR2 SVGIG (reference sequence). The CDR3 loop reads CAERLAGDTQYF. As DNA, the CDR3 is TGTGCCGAAAGACTAGCTGGGGATACGCAGTATTTT.

This clone has more than one count but fewer than ten. The chain combines TRBV13 with TRBJ2-7; a weak D match, TRBD1 (5 bases). The CDR3 runs 14 residues. V dropped 2 bases and J dropped 3 bases, with 11 bases sitting between them. Germline-derived CDR1 and CDR2 are PRHDT and FYEKMQ (reference sequence). Written as DNA, the CDR3 is TGTGCCAGCAGCTTATGGGGCAGCTACTACGAGCAGTACTTC. Its protein is CASSLWGSYYEQYF.

The genes are TRBV27 and TRBJ2-3; 8 positions match TRBD2. V lost 2 bases, J lost 6 bases, and 4 bases stayed unmatched. The CDR3 spans 14 residues. The germline V gene has CDR1 MNHEY and CDR2 SMNVEV (reference sequence). The CDR3 sequence: CASSLAGGRDTQYF. The CDR3 DNA follows: TGTGCCAGCAGTTTAGCGGGAGGAAGGGATACGCAGTATTTT.

This clone was picked up a small number of times. The rearrangement uses TRBV7-2 and TRBJ1-1; 9 nucleotides align to TRBD1. CDR1 is SGHTA and CDR2 is FQGNSA in the germline V gene. Trimming removed 4 bases from V and 11 bases from J; junction bases left unmatched: 14. The CDR3 is 15 amino acids. This CDR3 reads CASSSDTGGASTAFF. DNA of the CDR3: TGTGCCAGCAGCTCCGACACAGGGGGCGCTTCGACCGCTTTCTTT.

This clone was observed a few times. The chain carries TRBV10-3 and TRBJ2-5; maybe TRBD1 (6 bases). Per the germline V gene, CDR1 is ENHRY and CDR2 is SYGVKD. CDR3 length: 11 residues. Trimming stripped 8 bases from V and 5 bases from J, with 9 bases between. Here the CDR3 reads CAIGGPETQYF. The CDR3 region has the DNA TGTGCCATCGGGGGCCCCGAGACCCAGTACTTC.

J is TRBJ2-7 and V is TRBV5-4; 8 bases line up with TRBD1. Trimming took 4 bases from V and 4 from J; bases not matched to a gene: 4. The length of the CDR3 is 13 residues. Per the germline V gene, CDR1 is SGHNT and CDR2 is YYREEE (reference sequence). This CDR3 is CASSPDRVYEQYF. Here the CDR3 DNA reads TGTGCCAGCAGCCCGGACAGGGTTTACGAGCAGTACTTC.

This clone was counted between two and nine times. The chain recombines TRBV7-9 with TRBJ2-1; D is unclear. The CDR3 runs to 11 residues. CDR1 and CDR2 (germline): SEHNR, FQNEAQ (reference sequence). V lost 4 bases and J lost 6, with 4 bases in between. CDR3 region: CASSSANEQFF. The CDR3 DNA follows: TGTGCCAGCAGCTCGGCCAATGAGCAGTTCTTC.

The chain has TRBV7-9 and TRBJ2-1; no clear D gene. Germline V lookup: CDR1 SEHNR, CDR2 FQNEAQ (reference sequence). Trimming stripped 4 bases from V and 1 base from J, with 8 bases between. The CDR3 length is 14 residues. In nucleotides, the CDR3 is TGTGCCAGCAGCTCAGTAGGGTCCTACAATGAGCAGTTCTTC. It specifies CASSSVGSYNEQFF.

This clone has just a few counts. V and J are TRBV25-1 and TRBJ2-5; maybe TRBD1 (5 bases). Germline V CDR1 and CDR2: MGHDK, SYGVNS. The CDR3 totals 16 residues. V was trimmed by 3 bases and J by 4 bases, leaving 18 bases between them. The CDR3 loop is CASSDGYRGQGETQYF. The DNA for the CDR3 is TGTGCCAGCAGTGATGGGTACCGCGGCCAGGGAGAGACCCAGTACTTC.

To note about this clone: Within the sample, other DNA sequences also encode this same CDR3. V and J are TRBV7-2 and TRBJ2-5; no firm D call. Deletions cut 1 base from V and 1 base from J, with 7 bases between. This CDR3 is 14 amino acids long. Germline CDR1 and CDR2: SGHTA and FQGNSA. CDR3 in DNA: TGTGCCAGCAGCTTAGGCGGATTCCAAGAGACCCAGTACTTC. Protein product: CASSLGGFQETQYF.

V is TRBV6-5 and J is TRBJ1-1; maybe TRBD1 (6 bases). Germline CDR1 and CDR2: MNHEY and SVGAGI. V lost 6 bases to trimming and J lost 7 bases, with 18 bases between them. The CDR3 is 14 residues long. The CDR3 region is CASSPRAGADEAFF. The CDR3 DNA sequence: TGTGCCAGCAGCCCGCGAGCGGGGGCGGATGAAGCTTTCTTT.

This clone was detected a few times. The chain recombines TRBV30 with TRBJ2-1; TRBD2 matches at 7 bases. The J segment lost 5 bases and the V segment lost 5 bases, leaving 9 bases of the junction unmatched. This CDR3 contains 14 residues. Per the germline V gene, CDR1 is GTSNPN and CDR2 is SVGIG (reference sequence). CDR3 protein: CAWEFSGLNNEQFF. The DNA for the CDR3 is TGTGCCTGGGAGTTTAGCGGGCTAAACAATGAGCAGTTCTTC. Combining the CDR3 with reference TRBV30 and TRBJ2-1 gives the whole variable domain SQTIHQWPATLVQPVGSPLSLECTVEGTSNPNLYWYRQAAGRGLQLLFYSVGIGQISSEVPQNLSASRPQDRQFILSSKKLLLSDSGFYLCAWEFSGLNNEQFFGPGTRLTVL.

This chain joins TRBV7-7 and TRBJ2-5, with no clear D. The CDR3 is 13 residues long. The germline V gene encodes CDR1 SSHAT and CDR2 FNYEAQ (reference sequence). V dropped 1 base and J dropped 0 bases, with 3 bases sitting between them. CDR3 DNA sequence: TGTGCCAGCAGCTTAGGCAACCAAGAGACCCAGTACTTC. Protein product: CASSLGNQETQYF.

This clone has just a few counts. The chain uses TRBV5-1 and TRBJ1-3; no definite D call. Per the germline V gene, CDR1 is SGHRS and CDR2 is YFSETQ. CDR3 length: 14 amino acids. The ends were cut back, 0 bases at V and 1 base at J, with 5 bases in the middle. The CDR3: CASSLEGSGNTIYF. CDR3 bases: TGCGCCAGCAGCTTGGAGGGATCTGGAAACACCATATATTTT.

J is TRBJ2-7 and V is TRBV29-1, with TRBD1 identical over 11 bases. Losses at the gene ends were 7 bases for V and 3 bases for J; bases not matched to a gene: 8. The CDR3 is made up of 14 amino acids. In germline, CDR1 is SQVTM, CDR2 ANQGSEA. The CDR3 coding sequence is TGCAGCGGAGGAGGGACAGGGGGAAACTACGAGCAGTACTTC. It translates to CSGGGTGGNYEQYF.

The chain is built from TRBV9 and TRBJ2-3; 12 bases fit TRBD2. CDR3 length equals 17 residues. The germline CDR1 and CDR2 sequences are SGDLS and YYNGEE. The V segment lost 6 bases and the J segment 0 bases; nucleotides outside the gene matches: 8. As DNA, the CDR3 is TGTGCCAGCACGCTTCTAGCGGGAGGGCTCAGCACAGATACGCAGTATTTT. Its protein product is CASTLLAGGLSTDTQYF. The full variable domain, with the rest looked up from reference TRBV9 and TRBJ2-3, is DSGVTQTPKHLITATGQRVTLRCSPRSGDLSVYWYQQSLDQGLQFLIQYYNGEERAKGNILERFSAQQFPDLHSELNLSSLELGDSALYFCASTLLAGGLSTDTQYFGPGTRLTVL.